Detailed here is one T cell receptor (beta chain). Its antigen is currently not known. Base qualities are not recorded, but no much larger clone differs from it by a single base. Participants in the prospective study were enrolled through a virtual design, were aged roughly 18 to 100 years, and lived in some 24 United States geographic areas. In the prospective study, cohorts were assigned on the basis of participant-reported clinical history obtained from a screening survey and a study questionnaire. Recovered participants in ImmuneRACE Cohort 3 were defined by two consecutive negative NP/OP PCR tests, clearance by a healthcare professional, or resolution of symptoms. Each participant in the prospective study had whole blood, serum and a nasopharyngeal or oropharyngeal swab collected by mobile phlebotomists. Additional blood draws and questionnaires over an approximately two-month period could optionally be provided by prospective study participants. Prospective study blood samples were shipped either frozen or at room temperature before DNA extraction.

TCRbeta CDR3 regions were amplified from genomic DNA by means of the immunoSEQ Assay, a bias-controlled multiplex PCR. The published analysis was carried out like this. The number of nucleated cells in each sample was estimated from the amplification of reference gene primers within the assay. To quantify the absolute abundance of each unique TCRbeta CDR3 rearrangement, sequence reads were collapsed and filtered. For each sample, productive Simpson clonality was calculated as the square root of Simpson's diversity index over productive rearrangements. In TCRdb, the immuneACCESS table is reduced to in-frame sequences with V and J assigned. These tables do not hold every clone; where another copy was compared, an unresolved V gene accounts for under half, and the others remain unexplained. Clonal size and the V and J genes are those of that table, whereas D and trimming came from the DNA. The sample table shows some 340,000 clones, and roughly 87% are seen once. Approximately 5% of the sample lies in the top ten.

This record comes from a study of blood T cell repertoires in COVID-19 (dated by TCRdb to the early 2020s). For context, the study as a whole: Collaborator samples came from the United States, Italy and Spain and covered acute and convalescent phases of COVID-19. The prospective study material was composed of cDNA or gDNA derived from T cells, B-cell-depleted T cells, or PBMCs. The dataset comprised deeply sampled blood TCRbeta repertoires from subjects exposed to, actively infected with, or recovered from COVID-19. The repertoires were made available in a free public database intended to serve as a resource for research on the immune response to SARS-CoV-2. Samples were obtained from the ongoing ImmuneRACE study (first 160 participants) and from about 1,300 subjects provided by 6 global collaborators. Nearly every sample came with metadata listing a de-identified subject ID, COVID-19 status, age in years and sex. HLA class I and class II types, where available, came from metadata supplied by the sample provider rather than from assay-based typing.

Findings and caveats that apply to the study as a whole: The amount of clinical and demographic metadata varied by source and participant and was provided uncurated.

V and J are truncated by 0 bases and 4 bases respectively, leaving an intervening sequence of 15 bases. CDR1 and CDR2 are read off the germline V gene as LGHNA and YNFKEQ. The CDR3 numbers 16 residues from cysteine through phenylalanine. The CDR3 DNA has 48 bases and is translated from base 1. This TCR was sampled from a woman between 50 and 59 years old who had recovered from COVID-19. This sequence uses TRBV4-2 and TRBJ1-2, with a tentative D gene TRBD1 over 5 matching bases. Material for sequencing was PBMCs or T cells enriched from blood (not recorded which). The CDR3 corresponds to CASSQEPQNRLYGYTF. The sequenced DNA is TGTGCCAGCAGCCAAGAACCACAGAACAGGCTCTATGGCTACACCTTC.